Sequencing of this T cell receptor (beta chain) was carried out in a study of cytomegalovirus exposure and HLA in healthy donors. Study findings and constraints: Previous analysis showed most TCR beta V segments were productive about 90% or about 30% of the time.

This clone has more than one count but fewer than ten. Its specificity is not known. PCR used 60 Vbeta primers and 13 Jbeta primers. Repertoires were generated with immunoSEQ multiplex PCR, while TCRdb's copy carries only in-frame clones and drops some. The table lists around 120,000 clones, around 80% of them singletons. This CDR3 contains 15 residues. J gave up 6 bases and V 0 bases, and 5 bases lay outside the gene matches. CDR1 and CDR2 from the germline V gene are SGHTS and YDEGEE. V usage is TRBV5-8 and J usage is TRBJ2-7; 11 positions agree with TRBD2. The sequencing input was PBMCs. This sequence originates from a woman aged 45-65 years in good health and CMV-seronegative. CDR3 DNA sequence: TGTGCCAGCAGCTTGGTGGCTAGCGGGAGGCGCGAGCAGTACGTC. Its translation is CASSLVASGRREQYV.